This TCR beta chain emerged from a study of blood T cell repertoires in COVID-19. Study details: Sample material is recorded as cDNA or gDNA derived from T cells, B-cell-depleted T cells, or PBMCs.

This study enrolled people aged 18 to 89 from 20 to 25 US geographic areas. Assignments of participants to cohorts depended upon their own reported clinical history. Details on this clone: The sample has other DNA sequences that encode this CDR3 too.

The CDR3 length is 14 residues. The germline CDR1 and CDR2 sequences are MDHEN and SYDVKM. V was shortened by 5 bases and J by 2 bases, with 10 bases between the two germline ends. Source study methods: Amplification of reference gene primers provided the estimated nucleated cell counts. TCRdb keeps only in-frame clones here, not all; method: immunoSEQ multiplex PCR. The D gene and trimming were derived from the DNA, and the V and J assignments and clone size from that table. The table has roughly 220,000 clones, around 90% seen once. The sequence derives from a woman aged 50 to 65 with acute COVID-19. The sample taken for sequencing was PBMCs or T cells enriched from blood (not recorded which). The rearrangement joins TRBV28 to TRBJ2-1, with a possible D match to TRBD1 (6 bases). CDR3 region: CASSLGGTYNEQFF. In DNA, the CDR3 is TGTGCCAGCAGTCTAGGGGGAACCTACAATGAGCAGTTCTTC.